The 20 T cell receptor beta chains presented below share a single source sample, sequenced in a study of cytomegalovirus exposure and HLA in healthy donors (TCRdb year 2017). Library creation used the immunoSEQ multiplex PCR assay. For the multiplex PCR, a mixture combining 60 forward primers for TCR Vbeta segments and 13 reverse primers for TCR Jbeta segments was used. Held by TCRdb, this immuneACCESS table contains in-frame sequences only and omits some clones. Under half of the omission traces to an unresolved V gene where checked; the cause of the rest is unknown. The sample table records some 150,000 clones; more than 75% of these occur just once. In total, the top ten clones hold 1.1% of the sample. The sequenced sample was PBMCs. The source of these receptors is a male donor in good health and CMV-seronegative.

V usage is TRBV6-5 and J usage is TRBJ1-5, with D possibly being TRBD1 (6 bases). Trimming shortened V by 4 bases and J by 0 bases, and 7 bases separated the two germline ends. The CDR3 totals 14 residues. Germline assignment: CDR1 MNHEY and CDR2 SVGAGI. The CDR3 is CASSSQGSNQPQHF. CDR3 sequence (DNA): TGTGCCAGCAGTTCACAGGGTAGCAATCAGCCCCAGCATTTT.

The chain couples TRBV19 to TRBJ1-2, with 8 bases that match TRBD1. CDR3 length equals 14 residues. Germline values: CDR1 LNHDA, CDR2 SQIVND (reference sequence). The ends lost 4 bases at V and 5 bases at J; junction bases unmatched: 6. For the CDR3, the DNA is TGTGCCAGTAGTACACAGGGGGGGGAATATGGCTACACCTTC. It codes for CASSTQGGEYGYTF.

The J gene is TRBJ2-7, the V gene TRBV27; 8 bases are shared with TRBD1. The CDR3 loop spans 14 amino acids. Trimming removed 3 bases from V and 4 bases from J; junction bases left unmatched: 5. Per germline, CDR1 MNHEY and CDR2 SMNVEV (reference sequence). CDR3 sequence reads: CASSFIQGVYEQYF. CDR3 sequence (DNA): TGTGCCAGCAGTTTTATACAGGGGGTGTACGAGCAGTACTTC.

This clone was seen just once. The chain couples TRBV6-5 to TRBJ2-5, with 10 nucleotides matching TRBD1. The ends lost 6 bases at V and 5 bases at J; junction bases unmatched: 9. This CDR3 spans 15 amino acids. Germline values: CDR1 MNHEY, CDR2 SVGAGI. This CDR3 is CASSPGQGLRETQYF. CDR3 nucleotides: TGTGCCAGCAGCCCGGGACAGGGGCTAAGGGAGACCCAGTACTTC.

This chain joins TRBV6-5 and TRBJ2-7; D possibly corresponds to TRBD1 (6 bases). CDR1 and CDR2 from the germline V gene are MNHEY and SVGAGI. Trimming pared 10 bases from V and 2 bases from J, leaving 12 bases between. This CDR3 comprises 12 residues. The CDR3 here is CAIRTAPYEQYF. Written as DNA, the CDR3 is TGTGCCATCCGGACAGCCCCCTACGAGCAGTACTTC.

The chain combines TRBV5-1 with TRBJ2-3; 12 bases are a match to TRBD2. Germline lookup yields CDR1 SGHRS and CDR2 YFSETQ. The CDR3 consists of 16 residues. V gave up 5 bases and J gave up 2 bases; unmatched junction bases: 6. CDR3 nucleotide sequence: TGCGCCAGCAGAAGGGGACTAGCGGGTTACACAGATACGCAGTATTTT. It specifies CASRRGLAGYTDTQYF.

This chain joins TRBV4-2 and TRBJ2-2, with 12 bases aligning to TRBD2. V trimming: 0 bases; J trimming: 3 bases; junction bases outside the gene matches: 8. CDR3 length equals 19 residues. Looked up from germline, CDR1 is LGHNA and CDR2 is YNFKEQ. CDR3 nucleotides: TGTGCCAGCAGCCAAGAGAGTCCTAGCGGGGGGGCGTACACCGGGGAGCTGTTTTTT. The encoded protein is CASSQESPSGGAYTGELFF.

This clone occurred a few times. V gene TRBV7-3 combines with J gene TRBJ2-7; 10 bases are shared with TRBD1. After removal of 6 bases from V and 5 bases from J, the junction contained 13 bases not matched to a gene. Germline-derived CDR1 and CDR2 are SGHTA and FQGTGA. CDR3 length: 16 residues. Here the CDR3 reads CASSFDPGTGAHEQYF. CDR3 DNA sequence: TGTGCCAGCAGTTTCGACCCCGGGACAGGGGCCCACGAGCAGTACTTC.

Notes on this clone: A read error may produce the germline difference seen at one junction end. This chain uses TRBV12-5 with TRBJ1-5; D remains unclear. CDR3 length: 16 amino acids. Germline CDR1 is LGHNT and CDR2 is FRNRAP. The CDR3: CASVLDGFEGNQPQHF. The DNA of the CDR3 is TGTGCTAGTGTTTTGGACGGTTTTGAGGGCAATCAGCCCCAGCATTTT.

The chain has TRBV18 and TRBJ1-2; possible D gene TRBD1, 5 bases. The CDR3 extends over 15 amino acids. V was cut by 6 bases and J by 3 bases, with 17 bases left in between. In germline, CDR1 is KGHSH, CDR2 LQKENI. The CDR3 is CASSPTKGMDYGYTF. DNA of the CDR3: TGTGCCAGCTCCCCAACGAAGGGGATGGACTATGGCTACACCTTC.

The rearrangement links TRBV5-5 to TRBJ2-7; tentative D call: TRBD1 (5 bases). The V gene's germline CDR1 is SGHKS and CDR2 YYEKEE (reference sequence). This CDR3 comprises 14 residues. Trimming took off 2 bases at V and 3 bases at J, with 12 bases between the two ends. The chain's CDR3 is CASSFATASYEQYF. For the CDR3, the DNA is TGTGCCAGCAGCTTCGCGACAGCTAGCTACGAGCAGTACTTC.

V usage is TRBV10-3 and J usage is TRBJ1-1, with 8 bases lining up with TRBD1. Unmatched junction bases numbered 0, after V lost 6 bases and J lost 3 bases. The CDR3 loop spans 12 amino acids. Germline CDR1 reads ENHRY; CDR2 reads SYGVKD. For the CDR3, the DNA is TGTGCCATCAGGGACAGGGACACTGAAGCTTTCTTT. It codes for CAIRDRDTEAFF.

This CDR3 is CSVAGTGQETQYF. The CDR3 region has the DNA TGCAGCGTAGCAGGGACTGGCCAAGAGACCCAGTACTTC. This chain links TRBV29-1 with TRBJ2-5, with D possibly being TRBD2 (6 bases). The ends were cut back, 6 bases at V and 1 base at J, with 12 bases in the middle. Per germline, CDR1 SQVTM and CDR2 ANQGSEA. This CDR3 has 13 amino acids.

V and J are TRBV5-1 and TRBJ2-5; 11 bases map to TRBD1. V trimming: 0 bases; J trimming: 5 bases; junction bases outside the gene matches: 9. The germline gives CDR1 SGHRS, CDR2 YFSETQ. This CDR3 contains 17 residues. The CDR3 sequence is CASSLALRTGGRETQYF. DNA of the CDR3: TGCGCCAGCAGCTTGGCCCTAAGGACAGGGGGCAGGGAGACCCAGTACTTC. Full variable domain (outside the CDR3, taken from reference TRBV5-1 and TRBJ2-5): KAGVTQTPRYLIKTRGQQVTLSCSPISGHRSVSWYQQTPGQGLQFLFEYFSETQRNKGNFPGRFSGRQFSNSRSEMNVSTLELGDSALYLCASSLALRTGGRETQYFGPGTRLLVL.

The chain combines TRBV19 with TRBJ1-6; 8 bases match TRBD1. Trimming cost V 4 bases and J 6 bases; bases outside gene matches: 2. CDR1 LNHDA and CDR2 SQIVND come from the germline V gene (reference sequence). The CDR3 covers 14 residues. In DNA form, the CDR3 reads TGTGCCAGTAGTACGGACAGGGCTAATTCACCCCTCCACTTT. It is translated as CASSTDRANSPLHF.

The CDR3 loop reads CASSDGTGRSPQHF. The CDR3 bases are TGCGCCAGCAGTGACGGGACAGGGAGATCCCCCCAGCATTTT. This chain uses TRBV10-1 with TRBJ1-5; 9 nucleotides agree with TRBD1. Germline V lookup: CDR1 WNHNN, CDR2 SYGVQD (reference sequence). The CDR3 runs 14 residues. Unmatched junction bases numbered 7, after V lost 3 bases and J lost 10 bases.

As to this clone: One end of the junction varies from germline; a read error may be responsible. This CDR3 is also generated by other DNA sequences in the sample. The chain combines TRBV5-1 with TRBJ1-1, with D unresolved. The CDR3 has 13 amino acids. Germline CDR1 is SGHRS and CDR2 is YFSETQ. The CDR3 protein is CASSLGETREAFF. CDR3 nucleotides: TGCGCCAGCAGCTTGGGGGAGACACGTGAAGCCTTCTTT.

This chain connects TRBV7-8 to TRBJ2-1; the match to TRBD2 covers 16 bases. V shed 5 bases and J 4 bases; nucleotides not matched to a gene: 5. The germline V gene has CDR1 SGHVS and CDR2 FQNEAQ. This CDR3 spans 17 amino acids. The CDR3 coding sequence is TGTGCCAGCAGCCCGGGACTAGCGGGGGGGCTTTACAATGAGCAGTTCTTC. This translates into CASSPGLAGGLYNEQFF.

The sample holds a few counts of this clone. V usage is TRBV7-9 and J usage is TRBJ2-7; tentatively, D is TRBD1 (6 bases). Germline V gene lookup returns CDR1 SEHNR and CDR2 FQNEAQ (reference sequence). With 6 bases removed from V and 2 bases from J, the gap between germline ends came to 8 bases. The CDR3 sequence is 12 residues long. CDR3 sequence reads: CASRQGTYEQYF. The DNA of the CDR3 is TGTGCCAGCAGACAGGGCACCTACGAGCAGTACTTC. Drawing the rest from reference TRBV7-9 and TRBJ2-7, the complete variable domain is DTGVSQNPRHKITKRGQNVTFRCDPISEHNRLYWYRQTLGQGPEFLTYFQNEAQLEKSRLLSDRFSAERPKGSFSTLEIQRTEQGDSAMYLCASRQGTYEQYFGPGTRLTVT.

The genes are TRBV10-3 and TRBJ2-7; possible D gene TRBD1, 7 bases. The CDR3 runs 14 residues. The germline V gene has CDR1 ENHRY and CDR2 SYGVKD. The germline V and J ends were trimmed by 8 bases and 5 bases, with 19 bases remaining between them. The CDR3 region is CAIHPGRGADEQYF. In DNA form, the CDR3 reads TGTGCCATCCATCCGGGCAGGGGGGCGGACGAGCAGTACTTC.